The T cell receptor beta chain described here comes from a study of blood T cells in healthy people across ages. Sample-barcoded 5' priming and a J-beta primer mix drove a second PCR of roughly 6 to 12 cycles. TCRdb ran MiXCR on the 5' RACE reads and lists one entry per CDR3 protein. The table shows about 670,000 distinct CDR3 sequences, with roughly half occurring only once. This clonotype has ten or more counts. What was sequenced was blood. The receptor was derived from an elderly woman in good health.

The CDR3 loop reads CASSRFIGQTGTQYF. CDR3 bases: TGCGCCAGCAGCAGATTCATTGGACAGACAGGGACCCAGTACTTC. V and J are TRBV5-1 and TRBJ2-5, with D perhaps TRBD1 (6 bases). CDR3 size: 15 residues. V was cut by 4 bases and J by 7 bases, with 20 bases left in between. Germline CDR1 SGHRS, CDR2 YFSETQ.